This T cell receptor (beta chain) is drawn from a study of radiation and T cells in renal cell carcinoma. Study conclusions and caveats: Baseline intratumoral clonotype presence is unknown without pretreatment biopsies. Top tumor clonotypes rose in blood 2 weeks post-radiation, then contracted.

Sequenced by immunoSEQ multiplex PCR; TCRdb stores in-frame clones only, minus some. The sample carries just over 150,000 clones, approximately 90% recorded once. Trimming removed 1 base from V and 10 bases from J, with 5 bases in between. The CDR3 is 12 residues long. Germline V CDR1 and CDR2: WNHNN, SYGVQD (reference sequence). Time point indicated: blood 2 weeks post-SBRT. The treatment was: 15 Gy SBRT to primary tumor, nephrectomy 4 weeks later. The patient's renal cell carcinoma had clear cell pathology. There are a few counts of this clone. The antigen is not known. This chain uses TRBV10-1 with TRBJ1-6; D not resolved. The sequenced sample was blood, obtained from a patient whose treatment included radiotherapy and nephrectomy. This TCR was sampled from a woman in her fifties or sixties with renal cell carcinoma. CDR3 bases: TGCGCCAGCAGTGAGTGGACCTCACCCCTCCACTTT. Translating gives CASSEWTSPLHF.